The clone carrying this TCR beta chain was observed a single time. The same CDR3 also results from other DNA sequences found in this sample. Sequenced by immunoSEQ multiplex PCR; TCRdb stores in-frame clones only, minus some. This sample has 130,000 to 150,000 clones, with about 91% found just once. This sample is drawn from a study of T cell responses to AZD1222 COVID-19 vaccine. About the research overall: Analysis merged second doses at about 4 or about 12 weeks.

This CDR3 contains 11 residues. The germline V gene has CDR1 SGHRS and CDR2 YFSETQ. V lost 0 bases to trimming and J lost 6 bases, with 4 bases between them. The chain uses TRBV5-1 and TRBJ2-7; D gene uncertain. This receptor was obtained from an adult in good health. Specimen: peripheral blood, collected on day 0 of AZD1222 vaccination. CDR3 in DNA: TGCGCCAGCAGCTTGGATGGCGAGCAGTACTTC. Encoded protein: CASSLDGEQYF.